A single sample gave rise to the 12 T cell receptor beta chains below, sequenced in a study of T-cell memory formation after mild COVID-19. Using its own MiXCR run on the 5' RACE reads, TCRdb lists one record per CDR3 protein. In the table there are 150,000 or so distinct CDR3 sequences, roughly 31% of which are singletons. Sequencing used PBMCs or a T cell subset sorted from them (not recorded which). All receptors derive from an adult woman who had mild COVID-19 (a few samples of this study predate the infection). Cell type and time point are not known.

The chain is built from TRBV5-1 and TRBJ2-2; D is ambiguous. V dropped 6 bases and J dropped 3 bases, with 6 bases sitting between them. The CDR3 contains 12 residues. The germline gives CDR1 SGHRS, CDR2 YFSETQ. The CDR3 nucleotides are TGCGCCAGCAAGTTTGACACCGGGGAGCTGTTTTTT. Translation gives CASKFDTGELFF.

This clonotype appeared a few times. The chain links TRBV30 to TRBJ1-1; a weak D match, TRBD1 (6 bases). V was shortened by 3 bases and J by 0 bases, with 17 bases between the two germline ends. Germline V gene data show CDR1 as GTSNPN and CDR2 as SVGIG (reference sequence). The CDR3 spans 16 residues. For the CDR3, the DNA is TGTGCCTGGAGCGCCCAGACAGGCTTTGTGAACACTGAAGCTTTCTTT. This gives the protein CAWSAQTGFVNTEAFF.

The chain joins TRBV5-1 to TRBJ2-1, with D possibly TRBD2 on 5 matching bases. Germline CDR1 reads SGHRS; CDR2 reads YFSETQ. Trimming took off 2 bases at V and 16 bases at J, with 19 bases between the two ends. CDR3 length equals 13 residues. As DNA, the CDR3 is TGCGCCAGCAGCTTAGAGGGTGACCGTGGTTTTTTCTTC. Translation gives CASSLEGDRGFFF.

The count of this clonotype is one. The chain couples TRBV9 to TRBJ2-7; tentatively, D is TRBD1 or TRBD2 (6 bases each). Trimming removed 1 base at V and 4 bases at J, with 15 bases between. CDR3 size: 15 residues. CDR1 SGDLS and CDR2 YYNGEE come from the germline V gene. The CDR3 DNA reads TGTGCCAGCAGCGTAAGGGGGGAATGGGGTTACGAGCAGTACTTC. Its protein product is CASSVRGEWGYEQYF.

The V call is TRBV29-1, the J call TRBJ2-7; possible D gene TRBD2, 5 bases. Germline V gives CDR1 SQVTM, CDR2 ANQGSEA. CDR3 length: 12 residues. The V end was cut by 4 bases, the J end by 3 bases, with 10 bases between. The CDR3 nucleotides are TGCAGCGTTGCCGGGGTAAACTACGAGCAGTACTTC. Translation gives CSVAGVNYEQYF.

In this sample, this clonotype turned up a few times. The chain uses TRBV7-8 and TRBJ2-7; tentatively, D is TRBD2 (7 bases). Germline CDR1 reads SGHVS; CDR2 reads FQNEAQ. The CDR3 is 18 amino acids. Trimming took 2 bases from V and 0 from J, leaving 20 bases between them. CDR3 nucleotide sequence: TGTGCCAGCAGCTTAACGCGGGTGGGAGGGGGATACTCCTACGAGCAGTACTTC. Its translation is CASSLTRVGGGYSYEQYF. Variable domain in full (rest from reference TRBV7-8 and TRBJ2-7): GAGVSQSPRYKVAKRGQDVALRCDPISGHVSLFWYQQALGQGPEFLTYFQNEAQLDKSGLPSDRFFAERPEGSVSTLKIQRTQQEDSAVYLCASSLTRVGGGYSYEQYFGPGTRLTVT.

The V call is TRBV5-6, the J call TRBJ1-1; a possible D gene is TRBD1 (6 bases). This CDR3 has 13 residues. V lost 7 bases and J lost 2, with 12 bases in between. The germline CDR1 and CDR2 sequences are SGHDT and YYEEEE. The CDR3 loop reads CASRRGANTEAFF. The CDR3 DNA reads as TGTGCCAGCCGCAGGGGAGCAAACACTGAAGCTTTCTTT.

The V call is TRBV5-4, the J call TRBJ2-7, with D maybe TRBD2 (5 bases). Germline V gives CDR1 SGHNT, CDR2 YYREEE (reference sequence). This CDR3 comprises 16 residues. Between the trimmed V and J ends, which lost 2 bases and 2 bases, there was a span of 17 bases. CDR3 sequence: CASSFSPGIETYEQYF. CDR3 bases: TGTGCCAGCAGCTTCTCCCCGGGAATCGAAACCTACGAGCAGTACTTC. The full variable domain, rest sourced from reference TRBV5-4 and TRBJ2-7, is ETGVTQSPTHLIKTRGQQVTLRCSSQSGHNTVSWYQQALGQGPQFIFQYYREEENGRGNFPPRFSGLQFPNYSSELNVNALELDDSALYLCASSFSPGIETYEQYFGPGTRLTVT.

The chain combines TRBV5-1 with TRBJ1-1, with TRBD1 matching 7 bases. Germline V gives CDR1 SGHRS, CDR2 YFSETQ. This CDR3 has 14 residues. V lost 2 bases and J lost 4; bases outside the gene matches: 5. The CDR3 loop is CASSLQGRSTEAFF. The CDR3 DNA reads TGCGCCAGCAGCTTACAGGGGCGGAGCACTGAAGCTTTCTTT.

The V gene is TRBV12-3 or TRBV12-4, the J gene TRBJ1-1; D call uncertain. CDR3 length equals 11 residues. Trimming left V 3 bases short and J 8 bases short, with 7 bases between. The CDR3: CASSFGVEAFF. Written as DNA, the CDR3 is TGTGCCAGCAGTTTCGGAGTCGAAGCTTTCTTT.

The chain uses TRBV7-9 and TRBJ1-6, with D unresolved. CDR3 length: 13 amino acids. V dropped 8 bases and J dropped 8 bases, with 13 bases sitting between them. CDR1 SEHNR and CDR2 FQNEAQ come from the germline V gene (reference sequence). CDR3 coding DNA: TGTGCCAGCGGAGAGACTGGGCATTCACCCCTCCACTTT. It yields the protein CASGETGHSPLHF.

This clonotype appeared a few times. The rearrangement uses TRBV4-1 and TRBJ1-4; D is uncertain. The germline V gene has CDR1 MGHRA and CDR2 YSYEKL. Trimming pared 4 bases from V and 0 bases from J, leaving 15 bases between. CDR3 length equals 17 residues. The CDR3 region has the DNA TGCGCCAGCAGCCCAAGAACCGTCTTCGCAACTAATGAAAAACTGTTTTTT. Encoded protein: CASSPRTVFATNEKLFF.